A selection of T cell receptor beta chains follows, all from one sample in a study of T cell repertoires in cytomegalovirus infection. TCRdb recomputed calls from the reads with MiXCR, one row per CDR3 protein. The sample has 200,000 to 250,000 distinct CDR3 sequences; approximately 13% are singletons. The sequenced material came from PBMCs. Receptors originate from a human donor in good health (CMV status not recorded). Some clones in this sample may be carry-over from other donors' samples. CDR3s include the opening cysteine and the closing phenylalanine or tryptophan. Fields, in order: J gene, D gene, clone size, V gene, CDR3 protein, CDR3 DNA. The D gene is left open where the match is weak. The size of a clone is reported for some rows only, either as once, few or many, or as a class for expanded clones.

TRBJ2-5	NA	many	TRBV10-3	CAISEPHNRQETQYF	TGTGCCATCAGTGAGCCTCACAACCGCCAAGAGACCCAGTACTTC
TRBJ1-1	NA	NA	TRBV19	CASNSKVPPYEAFF	TGTGCCAGTAACTCGAAGGTACCCCCTTATGAAGCTTTCTTT
TRBJ1-4	NA	many	TRBV7-2	CASSLVGGAEREKLFF	TGTGCCAGCAGTCTAGTAGGAGGGGCCGAGAGGGAAAAACTGTTTTTT
TRBJ2-4	NA	many	TRBV7-2	CASSDSGAAKNIQYF	TGTGCCAGCAGCGACAGCGGCGCGGCCAAAAACATTCAGTACTTC
TRBJ2-7	NA	many	TRBV12-3/TRBV12-4	CASSSRDGSEQYF	TGTGCCAGCAGTTCCCGCGATGGATCCGAGCAGTACTTC
TRBJ2-3	TRBD2	few	TRBV2	CASSEMTGGGDTQYF	TGTGCCAGCAGTGAAATGACGGGAGGCGGAGATACGCAGTATTTT
TRBJ1-3	TRBD1	many	TRBV7-2	CASSYWKGGSSGNTIYF	TGTGCCAGCAGCTATTGGAAAGGGGGCTCTTCTGGAAACACCATATATTTT
TRBJ2-7	TRBD1	many	TRBV12-5	CASGLRTGPYEQYF	TGTGCTAGTGGTTTGCGGACAGGACCCTACGAGCAGTACTTC
TRBJ2-3	NA	many	TRBV7-8	CASSMGLLSTDTQYF	TGTGCCAGCAGCATGGGACTTCTTAGCACAGATACGCAGTATTTT
TRBJ2-4	TRBD2	many	TRBV7-2	CASSSSGRATLAKNIQYF	TGTGCCAGCAGCTCTAGCGGGAGAGCGACTCTAGCCAAAAACATTCAGTACTTC
TRBJ2-1	TRBD1	NA	TRBV4-3	CASSQDPDRGLRNEQFF	TGCGCCAGCAGCCAAGATCCAGACAGGGGGCTCAGGAATGAGCAGTTCTTC
TRBJ2-3	NA	many	TRBV7-9	CASSADGADTQYF	TGTGCCAGCAGTGCTGACGGGGCAGATACGCAGTATTTT
TRBJ2-3	NA	many	TRBV13	CASSFAGPGRDTQYF	TGTGCCAGCAGCTTCGCGGGACCCGGGAGAGATACGCAGTATTTT
TRBJ1-5	NA	many	TRBV28	CASSSNGRVNQPQHF	TGTGCCAGCAGTTCTAACGGACGTGTCAATCAGCCCCAGCATTTT
TRBJ2-5	TRBD2	few	TRBV28	CASSYRGEQETQYF	TGTGCCAGCAGTTACCGGGGGGAGCAAGAGACCCAGTACTTC
TRBJ2-5	NA	few	TRBV20-1	CSAREKGVEETQYF	TGCAGTGCTAGAGAAAAAGGGGTGGAAGAGACCCAGTACTTC
TRBJ1-1	NA	many	TRBV28	CASSLAAGEGAFF	TGTGCCAGCAGTTTAGCGGCAGGGGAGGGAGCTTTCTTT
TRBJ2-3	TRBD1	many	TRBV11-3	CASSQLTGFAQYF	TGTGCCAGCAGCCAACTGACAGGGTTTGCGCAGTATTTT
TRBJ1-4	NA	many	TRBV25-1	CASSDLSGRRQKLFF	TGTGCCAGCAGTGACCTCTCGGGACGGCGACAAAAACTGTTTTTT
TRBJ2-2	TRBD2	NA	TRBV6-2/TRBV6-3	CASSTLADPIPELFF	TGTGCCAGCAGTACCCTAGCGGACCCAATCCCCGAGCTGTTTTTT
TRBJ2-5	NA	NA	TRBV28	CASSGRQTQYF	TGTGCCAGCAGTGGTCGGCAGACCCAGTACTTC
TRBJ2-3	NA	NA	TRBV2	CASRVLADGTDTQYF	TGTGCCAGCAGGGTTTTGGCGGATGGCACAGATACGCAGTATTTT
TRBJ1-2	TRBD1	many	TRBV7-8	CASSLETGKANYGYTF	TGTGCCAGCAGCTTAGAGACAGGGAAAGCTAACTATGGCTACACCTTC
TRBJ2-5	NA	many	TRBV19	CASSIPPGETQYF	TGTGCCAGTAGTATACCACCCGGGGAGACCCAGTACTTC
TRBJ2-5	NA	NA	TRBV10-3	CAISGSPQETQYF	TGTGCCATCAGTGGTTCTCCTCAAGAGACCCAGTACTTC
TRBJ2-2	TRBD1	few	TRBV6-2/TRBV6-3	CASRATGTANTGELFF	TGTGCCAGCAGAGCTACCGGGACAGCGAACACCGGGGAGCTGTTTTTT
TRBJ2-7	TRBD1	NA	TRBV20-1	CSARDTGGPYEQYF	TGCAGTGCTAGAGATACAGGGGGTCCCTACGAGCAGTACTTC
TRBJ2-3	TRBD2	many	TRBV6-4	CASSANQGLATDTQYF	TGTGCCAGCAGTGCCAACCAGGGACTAGCGACGGATACGCAGTATTTT
TRBJ1-5	NA	many	TRBV12-3/TRBV12-4	CASSLSWGDQPQHF	TGTGCCAGCAGTTTATCTTGGGGGGATCAGCCCCAGCATTTT
TRBJ2-5	TRBD1	NA	TRBV20-1	CSASLRQGARETQYF	TGCAGTGCTAGTCTTAGACAGGGGGCGAGGGAGACCCAGTACTTC
TRBJ1-5	NA	many	TRBV19	CASKWDKGNQPQHF	TGTGCCAGTAAATGGGACAAGGGCAATCAGCCCCAGCATTTT
TRBJ1-2	NA	many	TRBV4-2	CASSAEGADGYTF	TGTGCCAGCAGCGCCGAAGGGGCTGACGGCTACACCTTC
TRBJ1-2	NA	many	TRBV7-3	CASSLKWDGGYGYTF	TGTGCCAGCAGCTTAAAATGGGACGGGGGCTATGGCTACACCTTC
TRBJ2-1	NA	many	TRBV7-6	CASSLVASVDNEQFF	TGTGCCAGCAGCCTTGTGGCCTCCGTTGACAATGAGCAGTTCTTC
TRBJ2-7	NA	NA	TRBV2	CASRSRDVSSYEQYF	TGTGCCAGCAGGTCCCGGGACGTAAGCTCCTACGAGCAGTACTTC
TRBJ1-2	TRBD1	many	TRBV11-2	CASSFLNSGGYGYTF	TGTGCCAGCAGCTTTCTTAACTCAGGGGGCTATGGCTACACCTTC
TRBJ1-2	NA	many	TRBV7-2	CASSLGIHRREGYTF	TGTGCCAGCAGCTTAGGGATACACAGGAGAGAAGGCTACACCTTC
TRBJ2-3	TRBD1	many	TRBV7-2	CASSLLQGVTTDTQYF	TGTGCCAGCAGCTTATTACAGGGGGTGACCACAGATACGCAGTATTTT
TRBJ1-4	NA	many	TRBV7-2	CASARVADEKLFF	TGTGCCAGCGCGAGGGTGGCCGATGAAAAACTGTTTTTT
TRBJ2-5	NA	few	TRBV11-2	CASSLDLSDGPQETQYF	TGTGCCAGCAGCTTAGATTTATCCGATGGCCCCCAAGAGACCCAGTACTTC
TRBJ2-1	TRBD1	few	TRBV3-1	CASSEQGDEQFF	TGTGCCAGCAGCGAACAGGGGGATGAGCAGTTCTTC
TRBJ2-7	TRBD2	many	TRBV7-2	CASSSRGGGLEQYF	TGTGCCAGCAGCTCCCGCGGGGGAGGGCTCGAGCAGTACTTC
TRBJ2-7	TRBD1	few	TRBV19	CASSRTTGNEQYF	TGTGCCAGTAGTCGGACGACAGGGAACGAGCAGTACTTC
TRBJ2-5	NA	few	TRBV6-2/TRBV6-3	CASSLQGETQYF	TGTGCCAGCAGCCTCCAAGGGGAGACCCAGTACTTC
TRBJ1-6	NA	many	TRBV5-4	CASSLARTTNNSPLHF	TGTGCCAGCAGCTTGGCTAGGACGACAAATAATTCACCCCTCCACTTT
TRBJ2-7	NA	NA	TRBV20-1	CSAPDRTYEQYF	TGCAGTGCCCCTGACAGGACCTACGAGCAGTACTTC
TRBJ2-7	TRBD2	few	TRBV20-1	CSASQRGGLEQYF	TGCAGTGCCTCCCAGCGGGGGGGGCTCGAGCAGTACTTC
TRBJ2-1	NA	many	TRBV4-3	CASSQDRQAANEQFF	TGCGCCAGCAGCCAAGATCGGCAGGCCGCCAATGAGCAGTTCTTC
TRBJ1-1	NA	NA	TRBV4-1	CASSSYGGDTEAFF	TGCGCCAGCAGCTCGTACGGGGGGGACACTGAAGCTTTCTTT
TRBJ1-1	NA	NA	TRBV6-5	CASSYGSSGTEAFF	TGTGCCAGCAGTTACGGGAGTTCGGGCACTGAAGCTTTCTTT